A selection of T cell receptor beta chains follows, all from one sample in a study of PD-1 blockade in mismatch repair-deficient tumors. The antigens for these receptors are not known. Clones were sequenced by immunoSEQ multiplex PCR, and TCRdb holds only the in-frame ones, with some missing. The sample lists about 15,000 clones, about 88% occurring once. The sample in question was cells cultured in vitro, obtained from a patient treated with pembrolizumab. The receptors here all came from an adult with mismatch repair-deficient cancer. Each CDR3 is given with its conserved first and last residue. The D gene is left open where the match is weak. Only part of the rows carry a size: once, few, many, or a class if the clone is expanded.

j_call | d_call | v_call | clone_size | cdr3_nt | cdr3_aa
TRBJ2-5 | - | TRBV28 | - | TGTGCCAGCAGCAAAACTCGACACGAAAAAGAGACCCAGTACTTC | CASSKTRHEKETQYF
TRBJ1-4 | TRBD1 | TRBV5-1 | - | TGCGCCAGCAGCCAGAAGGGGACAGATGAAAAACTGTTTTTT | CASSQKGTDEKLFF
TRBJ2-3 | TRBD1 | TRBV7-2 | - | TGTGCCAGCAGCTCTGTACGACAGGGGGCGAGAGATACGCAGTATTTT | CASSSVRQGARDTQYF
TRBJ2-3 | - | TRBV6-5 | - | TGTGCCAGCAAAAAAAGCTTTACTAGCACAGATACGCAGTATTTT | CASKKSFTSTDTQYF
TRBJ2-1 | TRBD2 | TRBV18 | - | TGTGCCAGCTCACCCCTCGGGGGGGGTAGCTCCTACAATGAGCAGTTCTTC | CASSPLGGGSSYNEQFF
TRBJ1-1 | - | TRBV7-9 | - | TGTGCCAGCAGCCCGTCAGGCCCAGAAGCTTTCTTT | CASSPSGPEAFF
TRBJ1-1 | - | TRBV7-3 | - | TGTGCCAGCAGCGTAACCGGGGCCTACACTGAAGCTTTCTTT | CASSVTGAYTEAFF
TRBJ1-1 | TRBD1 | TRBV5-1 | - | TGCGCCAGCAGCTCCCGGACAGGGGCGCAGAACACTGAAGCTTTCTTT | CASSSRTGAQNTEAFF
TRBJ1-4 | TRBD1 | TRBV2 | - | TGTGCCAGGAACCGGGACAGCCGAGCAACTAATGAAAAACTGTTTTTT | CARNRDSRATNEKLFF
TRBJ2-1 | TRBD1 | TRBV6-1 | - | TGTGCCAGCAGTGCAGCCGGGACAGGAATCTACAATGAGCAGTTCTTC | CASSAAGTGIYNEQFF
TRBJ1-6 | - | TRBV5-5 | - | TGTGCCAGCAGTTCCAGGGGTGGCACGAATTCACCCCTCCACTTT | CASSSRGGTNSPLHF
TRBJ2-7 | - | TRBV21-1 | - | TGTGCCAGCAGCAAAGTTTTACAGGGGGCGGTCTACGAGCAGTACTTC | CASSKVLQGAVYEQYF
TRBJ2-3 | - | TRBV19 | - | TGTGCCAGTAGTATAGGCCCCCCCTCCGGGAGCACAGATACGCAGTATTTT | CASSIGPPSGSTDTQYF
TRBJ2-7 | TRBD2 | TRBV5-1 | - | TGCGCCAGCAGCGTGACTAGCGCAACCTACGAGCAGTACTTC | CASSVTSATYEQYF
TRBJ1-1 | TRBD1 | TRBV28 | - | TGTGCCAGCAGTTTAAGAACAGGGGGCAACACTGAAGCTTTCTTT | CASSLRTGGNTEAFF
TRBJ1-2 | - | TRBV6-5 | - | TGTGCCAGCACACAGAGCAGGGAAATCTATGGCTACACCTTC | CASTQSREIYGYTF
TRBJ2-1 | TRBD1 | TRBV6-5 | - | TGTGCCAGCATTAGAACCTGGGACAGAGCGGCGTTCTTC | CASIRTWDRAAFF
TRBJ2-5 | - | TRBV11-3 | - | TGTGCCAGCAGCTCGCCCTTAGGGGTGGAGACCCAGTACTTC | CASSSPLGVETQYF
TRBJ1-2 | TRBD1 | TRBV15 | - | TGTGCCACCAGCAGATTTAATCTAAGGCAGGGGGCGGATCCATCCAACGGCTACACCTTC | CATSRFNLRQGADPSNGYTF
TRBJ1-2 | - | TRBV13 | - | TGTGCCAGCAGCTTAGCGGGGTACTCGGCGCGGGGCTACACCTTC | CASSLAGYSARGYTF
TRBJ2-7 | - | TRBV11-2 | - | TGTGCCAGCAGAGTAGGGAACAACGAGCAGTACTTC | CASRVGNNEQYF
TRBJ1-2 | TRBD1 | TRBV6-1 | - | TGTGCCAGCAGTGTGGACAGGGGAGTAAGCTATGGCTACACCTTC | CASSVDRGVSYGYTF
TRBJ1-3 | - | TRBV4-1 | - | TGCGCCAGCAGCCCCCCGGGGACTATCTCTGGAAACACCATATATTTT | CASSPPGTISGNTIYF
TRBJ2-5 | TRBD2 | TRBV28 | - | TGTGCCAGCCTCGGACTAGAGGGCTTCCAAGAGACCCAGTACTTC | CASLGLEGFQETQYF
TRBJ1-6 | - | TRBV6-5 | - | TGTGCCAGCAGTTACTCAAACGTAGAAGGCTCACCCCTCCACTTT | CASSYSNVEGSPLHF
TRBJ1-4 | - | TRBV2 | few | TGTGCCAGCACCGCACTCCGGGCGACTAATGAAAAACTGTTTTTT | CASTALRATNEKLFF
TRBJ2-7 | - | TRBV18 | - | TGTGCCAGCTCACCCCAAGGAGGAGCAGGGCCCTACGAGCAGTACTTC | CASSPQGGAGPYEQYF
TRBJ2-2 | TRBD1 | TRBV15 | few | TGTGCCACCAGCAGAGCTGGCCAGGGGGCAGTCGACACCGGGGAGCTGTTTTTT | CATSRAGQGAVDTGELFF
TRBJ2-7 | TRBD2 | TRBV7-8 | - | TGTGCCAGCAGCTTAAGAGCGGGGGTGCAGCAGTACTTC | CASSLRAGVQQYF
TRBJ1-1 | - | TRBV11-3 | - | TGTGCCAGCAGCTTAGGGGGACGGCCTGAGGCTGAAGCTTTCTTT | CASSLGGRPEAEAFF
TRBJ2-1 | TRBD2 | TRBV5-4 | - | TGTGCCAGCAGTGCGGGGGGGGCCAGCTCCTACAATGAGCAGTTCTTC | CASSAGGASSYNEQFF
TRBJ2-1 | TRBD2 | TRBV28 | - | TGTGCCAGCAGTTTGGTAACAGCGGGAGAGCGTGAGCAGTTCTTC | CASSLVTAGEREQFF
TRBJ1-1 | - | TRBV7-2 | - | TGTGCCAGCAGCGCAGGTCTAAACACTGAAGCTTTCTTT | CASSAGLNTEAFF
TRBJ1-3 | TRBD1 | TRBV4-2 | - | TGTGCCAGCAGGTTAACAGGGGGAGCAGGAAACACCATATATTTT | CASRLTGGAGNTIYF
TRBJ2-1 | - | TRBV27 | - | TGTGCCAGCAGTTTTATATTCGCGGGAAGGATGGACTTTGACAATGAGCAGTTCTTC | CASSFIFAGRMDFDNEQFF
TRBJ2-1 | - | TRBV28 | - | TGTGCCAGCAGTCCCCTGGGGTCGGGAAAATACAATGAGCAGTTCTTC | CASSPLGSGKYNEQFF
TRBJ2-7 | TRBD2 | TRBV11-1 | - | TGTGCCAGCATCGCGACTAGCGGAACCCCCAAACTAACCTACGAGCAGTACTTC | CASIATSGTPKLTYEQYF
TRBJ1-1 | - | TRBV7-8 | - | TGTGCCAGCAGCTCCCTAGTAGGGGCCGACACTGAAGCTTTCTTT | CASSSLVGADTEAFF
TRBJ1-5 | - | TRBV7-3 | - | TGTGCCAGCAGCTTAAACGGGGGCCAGCCCCAGCATTTT | CASSLNGGQPQHF
TRBJ2-5 | - | TRBV10-2 | - | TGCGCCAGCAGTGACCGGGACATTCTTCCACAAGAGACCCAGTACTTC | CASSDRDILPQETQYF
TRBJ2-1 | TRBD2 | TRBV9 | - | TGTGCCAGCAGCGTCGCAGGGGAAAGCGGGAGGGCCAGGAATGAGCAGTTCTTC | CASSVAGESGRARNEQFF